This paragraph covers one T cell receptor beta chain sequence. Its cognate antigen is unknown. This may be a read error, as it is one base from a much larger clone. Exclusions: uncontrolled infection, other autoimmune disease, pregnancy, lactation. Authors of the study amplified TCR beta CDR3 regions from RNA transcripts. When the TCR CDR3 underwent first-round RT-PCR, the HTBI primer set was used. TCRdb used MiXCR to reprocess the multiplex PCR reads, holding one entry per CDR3 protein. The top ten clones hold approximately 32% of a sample with about 250,000 distinct CDR3 sequences, more than 20% of them seen once. This entry is derived from a study of T cells in Graves' hyperthyroidism and ophthalmopathy. Germline V gene data show CDR1 as PRHDT and CDR2 as FYEKMQ (reference sequence). CDR3 length: 16 residues. Study-level results: Most thyroid-expanded clonotypes above 0.001 were also found in blood.

This TCR was sampled from a woman in her 40s with Graves' ophthalmopathy. The rearrangement joins TRBV13 to TRBJ1-1; no clear D. Specimen: blood. This CDR3 is CATSSLRSGPKTEAFF. For the CDR3, the DNA is TGTGCCACCAGCTCACTACGGTCCGGACCCAAAACTGAAGCTTTCTTT. Together with reference TRBV13 and TRBJ1-1, the CDR3 gives the full variable domain: AAGVIQSPRHLIKEKRETATLKCYPIPRHDTVYWYQQGPGQDPQFLISFYEKMQSDKGSIPDRFSAQQFSDYHSELNMSSLELGDSALYFCATSSLRSGPKTEAFFGQGTRLTVV.